A selection of T cell receptor beta chains follows, all from one sample in a study of T cells in Graves' hyperthyroidism and ophthalmopathy. One entry per CDR3 protein results from TCRdb running MiXCR on the multiplex PCR reads. The repertoire includes about 400,000 distinct CDR3 sequences, approximately 14% of them detected once, and around 7% sits in the top ten. Input material: blood. These receptors all stem from a woman aged 18 to 35 with Graves' hyperthyroidism. Both conserved end residues are part of each CDR3. The D gene is left open where the match is weak. A clone size is listed for some rows: how often the clone was seen (once, few, many), or a class if it is expanded.

clone size: many
J gene: TRBJ2-7
D gene: .
V gene: TRBV29-1
CDR3 protein: CSAYTGIGEQYF
CDR3 DNA: TGCAGCGCCTATACAGGGATAGGCGAGCAGTACTTC

clone size: .
J gene: TRBJ2-5
D gene: TRBD2
V gene: TRBV19
CDR3 protein: CASSITPPGLAGEETQYF
CDR3 DNA: TGTGCCAGTAGTATAACCCCGCCGGGACTAGCGGGAGAAGAGACCCAGTACTTC

clone size: .
J gene: TRBJ1-1
D gene: .
V gene: TRBV4-1
CDR3 protein: CASSQRTRDISAFF
CDR3 DNA: TGCGCCAGCAGCCAACGGACCCGGGATATCTCAGCTTTCTTT

clone size: many
J gene: TRBJ2-5
D gene: TRBD2
V gene: TRBV11-2
CDR3 protein: CASSFDGTSGGEATQYF
CDR3 DNA: TGTGCCAGCAGCTTTGACGGGACTAGCGGGGGGGAGGCGACCCAGTACTTC

clone size: .
J gene: TRBJ2-1
D gene: .
V gene: TRBV20-1
CDR3 protein: CSARGGATYNEQFF
CDR3 DNA: TGCAGTGCTAGGGGGGGGGCTACCTACAATGAGCAGTTCTTC

clone size: many
J gene: TRBJ1-5
D gene: .
V gene: TRBV20-1
CDR3 protein: CSAITHGGQPQHF
CDR3 DNA: TGCAGTGCTATAACACACGGAGGTCAGCCCCAGCATTTT

clone size: .
J gene: TRBJ2-4
D gene: TRBD2
V gene: TRBV5-1
CDR3 protein: CASSPFPSGTENIQYF
CDR3 DNA: TGCGCCAGCAGCCCGTTCCCTAGCGGGACAGAAAACATTCAGTACTTC

clone size: .
J gene: TRBJ2-7
D gene: TRBD1
V gene: TRBV6-2/TRBV6-3
CDR3 protein: CASTGGMNEQYF
CDR3 DNA: TGTGCCAGCACAGGGGGCATGAATGAGCAGTACTTC

clone size: many
J gene: TRBJ1-2
D gene: .
V gene: TRBV6-1
CDR3 protein: CASTDGSHGYTF
CDR3 DNA: TGTGCCAGCACGGACGGAAGCCATGGCTACACCTTC

clone size: many
J gene: TRBJ2-7
D gene: .
V gene: TRBV28
CDR3 protein: CASSFLGNRAYEQYF
CDR3 DNA: TGTGCCAGCAGTTTTTTAGGGAACCGGGCGTACGAGCAGTACTTC

clone size: many
J gene: TRBJ2-7
D gene: .
V gene: TRBV12-3/TRBV12-4
CDR3 protein: CASSLSRDGSYEQYF
CDR3 DNA: TGTGCCAGCAGTTTAAGCCGGGACGGGAGCTACGAGCAGTACTTC

clone size: many
J gene: TRBJ1-1
D gene: .
V gene: TRBV6-1
CDR3 protein: CASRRRGTYTEAFF
CDR3 DNA: TGTGCCAGCCGACGACGGGGGACCTACACTGAAGCTTTCTTT

clone size: .
J gene: TRBJ1-2
D gene: TRBD1
V gene: TRBV24-1
CDR3 protein: CATSGAGGDYGYTF
CDR3 DNA: TGTGCCACCAGTGGGGCAGGGGGCGACTATGGCTACACCTTC

clone size: many
J gene: TRBJ2-5
D gene: TRBD2
V gene: TRBV3-1
CDR3 protein: CASSQFGTSGQETQYF
CDR3 DNA: TGTGCCAGCAGCCAATTTGGGACTAGCGGTCAAGAGACCCAGTACTTC

clone size: many
J gene: TRBJ2-2
D gene: TRBD1
V gene: TRBV29-1
CDR3 protein: CSVVDRGDTGELFF
CDR3 DNA: TGCAGCGTTGTTGACAGGGGAGACACCGGGGAGCTGTTTTTT

clone size: few
J gene: TRBJ2-7
D gene: TRBD2
V gene: TRBV2
CDR3 protein: CASMGLAGLYEQYF
CDR3 DNA: TGTGCCAGCATGGGGCTAGCGGGACTTTACGAGCAGTACTTC

clone size: many
J gene: TRBJ1-2
D gene: .
V gene: TRBV18
CDR3 protein: CASSPYSGANTF
CDR3 DNA: TGTGCCAGCTCACCATATTCTGGAGCTAACACCTTC

clone size: .
J gene: TRBJ2-1
D gene: .
V gene: TRBV10-3
CDR3 protein: CATDARGFPGNEQFF
CDR3 DNA: TGTGCCACCGATGCCAGGGGTTTCCCGGGCAATGAGCAGTTCTTC

clone size: .
J gene: TRBJ2-6
D gene: TRBD1
V gene: TRBV6-1
CDR3 protein: CASRHYYRDRTGLSEANVLTF
CDR3 DNA: TGTGCCAGCAGACACTACTATCGGGACAGGACGGGGCTTTCTGAGGCCAACGTCCTGACTTTC

clone size: few
J gene: TRBJ1-3
D gene: .
V gene: TRBV9
CDR3 protein: CASSVDNSGRNTIYF
CDR3 DNA: TGTGCCAGCAGCGTAGATAACAGTGGAAGAAACACCATATATTTT

clone size: .
J gene: TRBJ1-3
D gene: .
V gene: TRBV4-1
CDR3 protein: CASSQDRGWLGRAGNTIYF
CDR3 DNA: TGCGCCAGCAGCCAAGATAGAGGCTGGTTAGGTCGGGCTGGAAACACCATATATTTT